These 8 T cell receptor beta chains came from one sample sequenced in a study of cytomegalovirus exposure and HLA in healthy donors. Generated by immunoSEQ multiplex PCR, the TCRdb table keeps only in-frame clones and is missing some. The sample includes about 200,000 clones, more than 65% of them seen just once. Input material: PBMCs. Receptors originate from a woman aged 25-40 years in good health and CMV-seropositive.

This sequence joins TRBV28 and TRBJ2-7, with 12 bases that match TRBD2. CDR1 is MDHEN and CDR2 is SYDVKM in the germline V gene. V dropped 6 bases and J dropped 3; count of bases not matched to a gene: 6. The CDR3 has 15 amino acids. The DNA for the CDR3 is TGTGCCAGCAGCCTGACTAGCGGGAGTAGCTACGAGCAGTACTTC. Translated, it gives CASSLTSGSSYEQYF. Combining the CDR3 with reference TRBV28 and TRBJ2-7 gives the whole variable domain DVKVTQSSRYLVKRTGEKVFLECVQDMDHENMFWYRQDPGLGLRLIYFSYDVKMKEKGDIPEGYSVSREKKERFSLILESASTNQTSMYLCASSLTSGSSYEQYFGPGTRLTVT.

The chain uses TRBV18 and TRBJ2-7, with 7 bases lining up with TRBD2. The CDR3 spans 15 residues. Germline V gene lookup returns CDR1 KGHSH and CDR2 LQKENI. J gave up 2 bases and V 0 bases, and 4 bases lay outside the gene matches. Here the CDR3 DNA reads TGTGCCAGCTCACCACCCCCTAGCGGCGCCTACGAGCAGTACTTC. Its translation: CASSPPPSGAYEQYF.

The gene calls are TRBV20-1 and TRBJ1-5; D remains unclear. The CDR3 extends over 11 amino acids. Germline values: CDR1 DFQATT, CDR2 SNEGSKA (reference sequence). Deletions cut 2 bases from V and 7 bases from J, with 6 bases between. The CDR3 coding sequence is TGCAGTGCTAGACAAACACAGCCCCAGCATTTT. This translates into CSARQTQPQHF.

J is TRBJ2-2 and V is TRBV29-1, with a weak D call TRBD1 (6 bases). V was cut by 7 bases and J by 1 base, with 13 bases left in between. The CDR3 extends over 14 amino acids. Germline V gives CDR1 SQVTM, CDR2 ANQGSEA. The CDR3 DNA follows: TGCAGCGCTAAACCGGGACAGAACACCGGGGAGCTGTTTTTT. Its protein is CSAKPGQNTGELFF.

This clone was recorded once. The chain uses TRBV28 and TRBJ1-1; D is unresolved. This CDR3 spans 12 amino acids. Looked up from germline, CDR1 is MDHEN and CDR2 is SYDVKM. Trimming took off 5 bases at V and 11 bases at J, with 15 bases between the two ends. CDR3 in amino acids: CASSGSSSEAFF. The CDR3 DNA reads TGTGCCAGCAGTGGTAGTTCTTCGGAGGCTTTCTTT. Variable domain in full (rest from reference TRBV28 and TRBJ1-1): DVKVTQSSRYLVKRTGEKVFLECVQDMDHENMFWYRQDPGLGLRLIYFSYDVKMKEKGDIPEGYSVSREKKERFSLILESASTNQTSMYLCASSGSSSEAFFGQGTRLTVV.

The gene calls are TRBV7-3 and TRBJ2-7; 7 bases fit TRBD2. The V and J ends lost 4 bases and 3 bases, in that order; junction bases with no gene match: 9. The germline gives CDR1 SGHTA, CDR2 FQGTGA. This CDR3 region has 15 residues. CDR3: CASSSQAGSHYEQYF. CDR3 in DNA: TGTGCCAGCAGCTCCCAAGCGGGGAGCCACTACGAGCAGTACTTC.

The chain uses TRBV6-5 and TRBJ1-1, with 9 bases matching TRBD1. This CDR3 contains 14 residues. The V and J ends lost 10 bases and 0 bases, in that order; junction bases with no gene match: 6. Germline V gives CDR1 MNHEY, CDR2 SVGAGI. CDR3 bases: TGTGCCACCACCCGGGACAGGGTGAACACTGAAGCTTTCTTT. It encodes CATTRDRVNTEAFF.

The chain has TRBV6-5 and TRBJ2-7; 11 bases agree with TRBD2. This CDR3 is 15 amino acids long. The V and J ends lost 5 bases and 5 bases, in that order; junction bases with no gene match: 8. Germline loops: CDR1 MNHEY, CDR2 SVGAGI. DNA of the CDR3: TGTGCCAGCAGTCGCCCGGGACTAGCGGCGGACGAGCAGTACTTC. Its translation is CASSRPGLAADEQYF.